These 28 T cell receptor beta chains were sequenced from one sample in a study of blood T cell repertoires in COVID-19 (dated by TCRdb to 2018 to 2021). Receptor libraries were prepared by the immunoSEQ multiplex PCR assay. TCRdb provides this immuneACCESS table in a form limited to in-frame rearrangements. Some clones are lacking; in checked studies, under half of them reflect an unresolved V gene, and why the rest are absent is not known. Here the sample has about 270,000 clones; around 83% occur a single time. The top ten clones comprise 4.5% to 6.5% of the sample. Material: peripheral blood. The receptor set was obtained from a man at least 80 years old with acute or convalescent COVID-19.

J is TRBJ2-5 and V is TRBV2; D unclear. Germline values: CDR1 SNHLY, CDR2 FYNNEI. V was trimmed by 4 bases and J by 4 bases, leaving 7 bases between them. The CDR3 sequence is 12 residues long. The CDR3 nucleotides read TGTGCCAGCAGTGGAAAGAGAGAGACCCAGTACTTC. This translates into CASSGKRETQYF.

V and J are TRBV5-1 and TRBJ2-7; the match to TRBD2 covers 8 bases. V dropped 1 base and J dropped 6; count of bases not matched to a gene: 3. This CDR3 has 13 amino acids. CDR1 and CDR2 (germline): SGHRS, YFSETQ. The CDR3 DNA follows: TGCGCCAGCAGCTTGACGCGGGAGGCCGAGCAGTACTTC. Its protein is CASSLTREAEQYF.

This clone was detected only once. The CDR3 is CASSLSSGNYNEQFF. The CDR3 nucleotides read TGTGCCAGCAGCTTGTCTAGCGGCAACTACAATGAGCAGTTCTTC. The genes are TRBV7-2 and TRBJ2-1; 7 bases line up with TRBD2. The CDR3 totals 15 residues. In germline, CDR1 is SGHTA, CDR2 FQGNSA. With 3 bases clipped from V and 3 bases from J, the junction kept 5 bases outside the gene matches.

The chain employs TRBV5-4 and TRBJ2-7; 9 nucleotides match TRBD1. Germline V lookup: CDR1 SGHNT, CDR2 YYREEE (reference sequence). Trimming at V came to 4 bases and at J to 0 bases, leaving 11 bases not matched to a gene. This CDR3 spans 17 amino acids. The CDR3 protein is CASSVPYGDRASYEQYF. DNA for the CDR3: TGTGCCAGCAGCGTTCCGTATGGGGACAGGGCCTCCTACGAGCAGTACTTC. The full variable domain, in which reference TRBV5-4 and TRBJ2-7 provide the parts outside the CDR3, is ETGVTQSPTHLIKTRGQQVTLRCSSQSGHNTVSWYQQALGQGPQFIFQYYREEENGRGNFPPRFSGLQFPNYSSELNVNALELDDSALYLCASSVPYGDRASYEQYFGPGTRLTVT.

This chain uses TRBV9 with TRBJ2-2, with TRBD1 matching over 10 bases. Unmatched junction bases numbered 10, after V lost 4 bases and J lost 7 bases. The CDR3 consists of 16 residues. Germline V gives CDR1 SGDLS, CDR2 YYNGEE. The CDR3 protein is CASSRTGTGDGGELFF. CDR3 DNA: TGTGCCAGCAGCAGAACCGGGACAGGGGACGGCGGGGAGCTGTTTTTT.

CDR3 sequence reads: CASSNRDTFHEQFF. The CDR3 DNA sequence: TGTGCCAGCAGCAACCGGGACACCTTCCATGAGCAGTTCTTC. V and J are TRBV9 and TRBJ2-1; weak D call: TRBD1 (6 bases). Trimming removed 4 bases at V and 8 bases at J, with 16 bases between. The CDR3 is 14 residues long. Germline V lookup: CDR1 SGDLS, CDR2 YYNGEE.

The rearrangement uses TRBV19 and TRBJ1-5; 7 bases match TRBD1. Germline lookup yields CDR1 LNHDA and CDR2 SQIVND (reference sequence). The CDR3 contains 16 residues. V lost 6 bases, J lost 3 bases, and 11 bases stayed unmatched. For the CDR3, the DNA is TGTGCCAGTAGGGCTGAGGGTCAGGGGGACAATCAGCCCCAGCATTTT. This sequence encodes CASRAEGQGDNQPQHF.

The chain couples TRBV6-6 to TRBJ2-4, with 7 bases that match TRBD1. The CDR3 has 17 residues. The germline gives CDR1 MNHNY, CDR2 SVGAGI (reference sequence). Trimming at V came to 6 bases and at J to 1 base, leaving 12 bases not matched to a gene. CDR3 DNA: TGTGCCAGCAGCCGACCTCGACAGGGCGAGGCCAAAAACATTCAGTACTTC. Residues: CASSRPRQGEAKNIQYF.

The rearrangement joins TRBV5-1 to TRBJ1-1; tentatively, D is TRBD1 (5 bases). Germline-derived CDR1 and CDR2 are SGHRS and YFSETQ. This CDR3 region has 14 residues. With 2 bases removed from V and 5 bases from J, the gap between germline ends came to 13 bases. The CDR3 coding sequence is TGCGCCAGCAGCTTTGGGGCAGACGGGACTGAAGCTTTCTTT. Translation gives CASSFGADGTEAFF. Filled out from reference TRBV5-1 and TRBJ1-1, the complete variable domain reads KAGVTQTPRYLIKTRGQQVTLSCSPISGHRSVSWYQQTPGQGLQFLFEYFSETQRNKGNFPGRFSGRQFSNSRSEMNVSTLELGDSALYLCASSFGADGTEAFFGQGTRLTVV.

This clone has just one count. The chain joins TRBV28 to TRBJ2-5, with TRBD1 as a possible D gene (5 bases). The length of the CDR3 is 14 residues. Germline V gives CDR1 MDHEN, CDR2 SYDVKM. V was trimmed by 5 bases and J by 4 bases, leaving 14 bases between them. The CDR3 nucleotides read TGTGCCAGCAGTCATGACAGAAGACGAGAGACCCAGTACTTC. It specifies CASSHDRRRETQYF.

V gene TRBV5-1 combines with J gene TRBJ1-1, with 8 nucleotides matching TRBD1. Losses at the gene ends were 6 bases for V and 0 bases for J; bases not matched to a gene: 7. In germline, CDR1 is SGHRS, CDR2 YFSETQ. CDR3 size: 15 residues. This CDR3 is CASTQGGVMNTEAFF. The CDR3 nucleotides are TGCGCCAGCACACAGGGGGGTGTCATGAACACTGAAGCTTTCTTT.

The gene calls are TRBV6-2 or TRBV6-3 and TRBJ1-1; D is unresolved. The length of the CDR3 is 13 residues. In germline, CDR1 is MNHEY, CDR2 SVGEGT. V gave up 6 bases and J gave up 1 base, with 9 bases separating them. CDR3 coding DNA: TGTGCCAGCAGCCTAGTCGGGAACACTGAAGCTTTCTTT. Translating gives CASSLVGNTEAFF.

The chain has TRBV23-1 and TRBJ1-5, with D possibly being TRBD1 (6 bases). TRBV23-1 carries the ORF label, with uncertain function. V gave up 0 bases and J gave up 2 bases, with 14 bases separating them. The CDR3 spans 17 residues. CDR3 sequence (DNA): TGCGCCAGCAGTCAATCTGGGGACACCCCTGGCAATCAGCCCCAGCATTTT. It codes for CASSQSGDTPGNQPQHF.

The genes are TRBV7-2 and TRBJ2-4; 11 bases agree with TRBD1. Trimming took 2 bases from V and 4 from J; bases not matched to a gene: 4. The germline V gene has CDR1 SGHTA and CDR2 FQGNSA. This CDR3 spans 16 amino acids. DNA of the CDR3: TGTGCCAGCAGCTTAACAGGACAGGGGGCAAAAAACATTCAGTACTTC. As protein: CASSLTGQGAKNIQYF.

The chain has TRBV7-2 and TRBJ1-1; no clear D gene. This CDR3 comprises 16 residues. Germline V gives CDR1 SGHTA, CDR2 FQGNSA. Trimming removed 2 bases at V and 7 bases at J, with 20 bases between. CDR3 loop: CASSLSVGSKGSEAFF. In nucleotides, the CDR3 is TGTGCCAGCAGCTTATCAGTAGGGAGTAAAGGGAGTGAAGCTTTCTTT.

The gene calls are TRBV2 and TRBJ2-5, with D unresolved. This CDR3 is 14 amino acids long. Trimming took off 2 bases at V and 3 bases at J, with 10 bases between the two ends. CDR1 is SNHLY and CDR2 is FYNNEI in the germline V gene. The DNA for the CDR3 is TGTGCCAGCAGTGAATGGCAGGCAAAAGAGACCCAGTACTTC. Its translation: CASSEWQAKETQYF.

The CDR3 protein is CSASEGTQYF. CDR3 nucleotides: TGCAGTGCTAGCGAGGGTACGCAGTATTTT. The chain combines TRBV20-1 with TRBJ2-3; D is possibly TRBD2 (5 bases). The V and J ends lost 3 bases and 8 bases respectively, with 6 bases between them. CDR1 DFQATT and CDR2 SNEGSKA come from the germline V gene (reference sequence). This CDR3 contains 10 residues.

CDR3 residues: CASSHRTGAHQETQYF. DNA of the CDR3: TGTGCCAGTAGTCATCGGACAGGGGCCCACCAAGAGACCCAGTACTTC. The chain has TRBV19 and TRBJ2-5; 9 nucleotides align to TRBD1. The CDR3 length is 16 residues. Germline CDR1 LNHDA, CDR2 SQIVND (reference sequence). Trimming cost V 5 bases and J 0 bases; bases outside gene matches: 7.

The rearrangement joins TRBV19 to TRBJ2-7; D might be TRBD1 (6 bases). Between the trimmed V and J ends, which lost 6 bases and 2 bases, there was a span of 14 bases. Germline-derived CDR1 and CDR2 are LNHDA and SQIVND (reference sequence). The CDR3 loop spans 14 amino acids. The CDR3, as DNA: TGTGCCAGTAGCCTACAGGGCAGCGCCTACGAGCAGTACTTC. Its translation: CASSLQGSAYEQYF.

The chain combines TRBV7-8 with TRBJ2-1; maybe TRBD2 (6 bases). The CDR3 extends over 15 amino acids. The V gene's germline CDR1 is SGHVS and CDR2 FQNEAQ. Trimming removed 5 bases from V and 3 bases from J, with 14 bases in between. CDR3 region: CASSLRPGLYNEQFF. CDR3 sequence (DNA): TGTGCCAGCAGCCTCAGGCCGGGACTCTACAATGAGCAGTTCTTC.

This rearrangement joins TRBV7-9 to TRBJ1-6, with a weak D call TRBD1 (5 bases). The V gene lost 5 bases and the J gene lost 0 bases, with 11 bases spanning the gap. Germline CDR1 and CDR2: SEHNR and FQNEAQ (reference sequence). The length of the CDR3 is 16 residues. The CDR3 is CASSADKVSYNSPLHF. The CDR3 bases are TGTGCCAGCAGCGCGGACAAGGTCTCCTATAATTCACCCCTCCACTTT.

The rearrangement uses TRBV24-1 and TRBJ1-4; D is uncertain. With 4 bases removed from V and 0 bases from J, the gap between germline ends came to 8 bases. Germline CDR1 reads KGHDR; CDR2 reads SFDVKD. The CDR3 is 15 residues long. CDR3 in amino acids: CATSDPTATNEKLFF. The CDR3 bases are TGTGCCACCAGTGACCCGACTGCAACTAATGAAAAACTGTTTTTT.

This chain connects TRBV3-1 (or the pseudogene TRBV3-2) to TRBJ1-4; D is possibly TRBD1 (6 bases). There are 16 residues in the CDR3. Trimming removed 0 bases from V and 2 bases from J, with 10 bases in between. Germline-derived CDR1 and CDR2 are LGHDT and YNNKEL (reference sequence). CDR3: CASSQDGGGTNEKLFF. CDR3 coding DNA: TGTGCCAGCAGCCAAGATGGGGGGGGCACTAATGAAAAACTGTTTTTT.

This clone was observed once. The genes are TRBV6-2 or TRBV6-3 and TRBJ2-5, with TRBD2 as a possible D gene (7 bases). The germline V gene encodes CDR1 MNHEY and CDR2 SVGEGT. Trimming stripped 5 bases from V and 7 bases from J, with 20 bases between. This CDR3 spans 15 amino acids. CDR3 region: CASSRTAGPDGTQYF. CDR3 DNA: TGTGCCAGCAGTAGGACAGCGGGACCTGATGGGACCCAGTACTTC.

The chain's CDR3 is CASSFQGGAIYSPLHF. The CDR3 coding sequence is TGTGCCAGCAGTTTCCAAGGGGGCGCGATTTATTCACCCCTCCACTTT. This sequence joins TRBV27 and TRBJ1-6; 7 bases line up with TRBD1. This CDR3 spans 16 amino acids. Looked up from germline, CDR1 is MNHEY and CDR2 is SMNVEV (reference sequence). V trimming: 3 bases; J trimming: 8 bases; junction bases outside the gene matches: 10.

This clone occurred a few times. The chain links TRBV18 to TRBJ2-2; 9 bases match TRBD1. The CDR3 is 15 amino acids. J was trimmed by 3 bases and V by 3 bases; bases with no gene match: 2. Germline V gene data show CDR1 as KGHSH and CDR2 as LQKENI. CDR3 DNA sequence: TGTGCCAGCTCACCCCGGACAGGGGACACCGGGGAGCTGTTTTTT. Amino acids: CASSPRTGDTGELFF.

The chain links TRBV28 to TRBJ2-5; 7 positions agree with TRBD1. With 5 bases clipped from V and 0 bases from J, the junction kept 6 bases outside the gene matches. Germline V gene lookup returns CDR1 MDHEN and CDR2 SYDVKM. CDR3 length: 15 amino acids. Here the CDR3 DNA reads TGTGCCAGCAGTCCGATGGACAGGTACCAAGAGACCCAGTACTTC. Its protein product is CASSPMDRYQETQYF.

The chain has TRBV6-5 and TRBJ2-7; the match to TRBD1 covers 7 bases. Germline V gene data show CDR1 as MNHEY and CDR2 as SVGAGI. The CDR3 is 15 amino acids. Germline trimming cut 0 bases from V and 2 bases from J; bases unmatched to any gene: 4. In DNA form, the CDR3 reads TGTGCCAGCAGTTACTCCCTGACAGGGACCTACGAGCAGTACTTC. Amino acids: CASSYSLTGTYEQYF.